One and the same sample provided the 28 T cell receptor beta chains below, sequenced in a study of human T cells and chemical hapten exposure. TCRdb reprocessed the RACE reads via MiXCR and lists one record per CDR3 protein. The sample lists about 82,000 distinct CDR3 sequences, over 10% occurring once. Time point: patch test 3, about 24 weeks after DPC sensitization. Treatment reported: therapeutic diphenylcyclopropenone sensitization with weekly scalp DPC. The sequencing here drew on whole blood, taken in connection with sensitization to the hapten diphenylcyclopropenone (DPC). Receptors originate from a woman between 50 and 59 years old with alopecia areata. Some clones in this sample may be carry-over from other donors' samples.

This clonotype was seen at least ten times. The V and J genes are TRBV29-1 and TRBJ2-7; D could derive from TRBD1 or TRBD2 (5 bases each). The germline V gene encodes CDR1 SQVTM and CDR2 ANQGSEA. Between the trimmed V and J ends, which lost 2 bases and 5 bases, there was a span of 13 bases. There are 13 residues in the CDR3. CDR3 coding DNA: TGCAGCGTTGAATATGGGACCGGGGACGAGCAGTACTTC. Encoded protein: CSVEYGTGDEQYF.

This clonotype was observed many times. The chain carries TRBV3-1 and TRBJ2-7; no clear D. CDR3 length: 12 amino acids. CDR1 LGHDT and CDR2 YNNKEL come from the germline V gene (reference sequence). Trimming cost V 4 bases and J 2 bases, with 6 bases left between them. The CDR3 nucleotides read TGTGCCAGCAGCCCACAGACCTACGAGCAGTACTTC. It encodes CASSPQTYEQYF.

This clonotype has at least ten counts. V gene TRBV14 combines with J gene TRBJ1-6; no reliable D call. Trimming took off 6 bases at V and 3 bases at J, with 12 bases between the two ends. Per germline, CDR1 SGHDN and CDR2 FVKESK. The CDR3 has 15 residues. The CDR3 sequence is CASRRAGNYNSPLHF. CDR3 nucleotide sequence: TGTGCCAGCAGAAGGGCCGGGAACTATAATTCACCCCTCCACTTT. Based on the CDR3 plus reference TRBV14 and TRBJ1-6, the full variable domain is EAGVTQFPSHSVIEKGQTVTLRCDPISGHDNLYWYRRVMGKEIKFLLHFVKESKQDESGMPNNRFLAERTGGTYSTLKVQPAELEDSGVYFCASRRAGNYNSPLHFGNGTRLTVT.

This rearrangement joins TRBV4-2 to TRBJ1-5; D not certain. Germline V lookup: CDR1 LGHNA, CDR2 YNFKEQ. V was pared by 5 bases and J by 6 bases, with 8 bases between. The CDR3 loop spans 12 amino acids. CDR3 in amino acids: CASSREGQPQHF. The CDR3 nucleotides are TGTGCCAGCAGCAGGGAAGGTCAGCCCCAGCATTTT.

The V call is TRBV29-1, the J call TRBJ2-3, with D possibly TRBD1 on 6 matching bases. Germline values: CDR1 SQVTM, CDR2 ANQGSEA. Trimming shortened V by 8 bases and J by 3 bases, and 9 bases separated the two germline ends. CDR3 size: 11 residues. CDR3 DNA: TGCAGCTATAGGGGGACAGATACGCAGTATTTT. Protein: CSYRGTDTQYF.

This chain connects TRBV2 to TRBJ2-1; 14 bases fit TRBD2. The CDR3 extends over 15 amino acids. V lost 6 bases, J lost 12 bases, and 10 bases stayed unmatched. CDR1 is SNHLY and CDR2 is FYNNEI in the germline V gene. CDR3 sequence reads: CASRGLAGASYMQFF. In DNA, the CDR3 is TGTGCCAGCAGGGGACTAGCGGGAGCGTCATATATGCAGTTCTTC.

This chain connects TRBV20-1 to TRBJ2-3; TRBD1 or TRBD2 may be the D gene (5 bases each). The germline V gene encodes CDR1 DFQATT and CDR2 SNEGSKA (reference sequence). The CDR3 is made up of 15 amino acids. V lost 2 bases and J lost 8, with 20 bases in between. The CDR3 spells CSARKRGRSEGTQYF. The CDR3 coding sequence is TGCAGTGCTAGAAAGAGGGGCCGGTCGGAAGGTACGCAGTATTTT.

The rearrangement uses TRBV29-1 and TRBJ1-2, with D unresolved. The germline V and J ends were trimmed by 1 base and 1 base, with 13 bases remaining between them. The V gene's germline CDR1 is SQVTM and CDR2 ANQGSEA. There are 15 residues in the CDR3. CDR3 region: CSVEGGQEFNYGYTF. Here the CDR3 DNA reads TGCAGCGTTGAAGGGGGTCAGGAGTTTAACTATGGCTACACCTTC.

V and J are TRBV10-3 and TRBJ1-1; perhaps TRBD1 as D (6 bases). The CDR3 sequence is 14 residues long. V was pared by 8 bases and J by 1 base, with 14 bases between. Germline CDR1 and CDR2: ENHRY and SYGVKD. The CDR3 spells CAISTGTSNTEAFF. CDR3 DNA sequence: TGTGCCATCTCCACCGGGACATCGAACACTGAAGCTTTCTTT.

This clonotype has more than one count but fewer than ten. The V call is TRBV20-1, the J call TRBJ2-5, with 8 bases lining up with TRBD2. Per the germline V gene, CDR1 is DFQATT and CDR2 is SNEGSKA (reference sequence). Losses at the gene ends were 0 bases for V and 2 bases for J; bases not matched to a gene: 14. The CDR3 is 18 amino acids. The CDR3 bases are TGCAGTGCTAGAGAGTTAATAGTTTGGGGGACTAGACAAGAGACCCAGTACTTC. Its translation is CSARELIVWGTRQETQYF.

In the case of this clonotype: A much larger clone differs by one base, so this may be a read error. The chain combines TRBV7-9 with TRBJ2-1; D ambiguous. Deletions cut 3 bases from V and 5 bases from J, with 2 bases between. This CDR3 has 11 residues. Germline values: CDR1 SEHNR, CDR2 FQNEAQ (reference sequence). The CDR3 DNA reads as TGTGCCAGCAGCTTTAACAATGAGCAGTTCTTC. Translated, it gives CASSFNNEQFF.

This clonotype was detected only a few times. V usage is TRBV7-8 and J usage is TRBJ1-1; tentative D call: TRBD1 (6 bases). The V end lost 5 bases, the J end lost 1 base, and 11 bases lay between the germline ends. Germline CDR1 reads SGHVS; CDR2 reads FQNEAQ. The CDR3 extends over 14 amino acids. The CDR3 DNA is TGTGCCAGCAGCGAGGGACACCGGAACACTGAAGCTTTCTTT. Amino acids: CASSEGHRNTEAFF.

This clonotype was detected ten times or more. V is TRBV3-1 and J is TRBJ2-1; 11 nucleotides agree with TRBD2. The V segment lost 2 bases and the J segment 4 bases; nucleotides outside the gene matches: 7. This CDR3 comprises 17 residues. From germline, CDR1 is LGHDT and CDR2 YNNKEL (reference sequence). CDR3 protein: CASSQNTGLAAYNEQFF. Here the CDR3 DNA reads TGTGCCAGCAGCCAAAACACGGGACTAGCGGCATACAATGAGCAGTTCTTC.

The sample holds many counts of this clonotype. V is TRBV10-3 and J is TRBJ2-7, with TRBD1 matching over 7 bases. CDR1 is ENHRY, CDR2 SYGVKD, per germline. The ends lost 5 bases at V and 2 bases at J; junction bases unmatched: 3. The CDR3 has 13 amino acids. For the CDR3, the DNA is TGTGCCATCAGTACAGGGGACCCCTACGAGCAGTACTTC. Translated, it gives CAISTGDPYEQYF.

CDR3 in DNA: TGTGCCAGCAGCTTATTCGGACAGCGAGAAGAGACCCAGTACTTC. As protein: CASSLFGQREETQYF. V usage is TRBV11-1 and J usage is TRBJ2-5; D is possibly TRBD1 (6 bases). Germline-derived CDR1 and CDR2 are SGHAT and FQDESV (reference sequence). This CDR3 contains 15 residues. Trimming removed 2 bases from V and 3 bases from J, with 13 bases in between.

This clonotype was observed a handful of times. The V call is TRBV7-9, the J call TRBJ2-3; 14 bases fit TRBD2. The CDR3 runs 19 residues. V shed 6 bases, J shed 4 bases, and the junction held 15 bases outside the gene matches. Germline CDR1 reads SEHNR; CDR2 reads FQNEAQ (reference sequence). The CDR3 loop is CASSFTRLAGGPPPDTQYF. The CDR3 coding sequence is TGTGCCAGCAGTTTCACTCGACTAGCGGGAGGGCCCCCCCCAGATACGCAGTATTTT.

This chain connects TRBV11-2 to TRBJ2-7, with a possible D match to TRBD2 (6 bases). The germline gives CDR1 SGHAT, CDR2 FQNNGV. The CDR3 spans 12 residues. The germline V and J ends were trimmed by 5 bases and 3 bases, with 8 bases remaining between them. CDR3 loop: CASSRSGYEQYF. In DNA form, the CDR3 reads TGTGCCAGCAGCCGTAGCGGCTACGAGCAGTACTTC.

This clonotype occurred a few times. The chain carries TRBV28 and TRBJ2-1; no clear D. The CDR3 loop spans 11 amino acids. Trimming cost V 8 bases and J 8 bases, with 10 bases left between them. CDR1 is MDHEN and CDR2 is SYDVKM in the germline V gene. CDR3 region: CASQALDEQFF. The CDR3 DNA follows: TGTGCCAGCCAAGCTTTGGATGAGCAGTTCTTC.

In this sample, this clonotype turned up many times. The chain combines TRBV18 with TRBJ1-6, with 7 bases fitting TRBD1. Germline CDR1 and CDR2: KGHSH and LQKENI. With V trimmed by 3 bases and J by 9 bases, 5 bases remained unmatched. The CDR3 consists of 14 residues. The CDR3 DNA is TGTGCCAGCTCACCTCTCGGACAGGCTTCACCCCTCCACTTT. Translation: CASSPLGQASPLHF.

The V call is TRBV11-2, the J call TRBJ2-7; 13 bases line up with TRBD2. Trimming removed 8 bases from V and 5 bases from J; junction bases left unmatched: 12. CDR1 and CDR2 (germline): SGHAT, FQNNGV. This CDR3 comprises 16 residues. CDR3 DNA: TGTGCCAGCGGCCCCCGGACTAGCGGGAGCTTCCACGAGCAGTACTTC. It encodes CASGPRTSGSFHEQYF.

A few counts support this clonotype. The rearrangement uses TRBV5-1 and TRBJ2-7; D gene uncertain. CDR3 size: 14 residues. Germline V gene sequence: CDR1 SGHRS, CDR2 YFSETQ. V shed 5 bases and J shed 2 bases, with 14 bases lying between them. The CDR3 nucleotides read TGCGCCAGCAGTTCAACAGCCTTAACCTACGAGCAGTACTTC. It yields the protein CASSSTALTYEQYF.

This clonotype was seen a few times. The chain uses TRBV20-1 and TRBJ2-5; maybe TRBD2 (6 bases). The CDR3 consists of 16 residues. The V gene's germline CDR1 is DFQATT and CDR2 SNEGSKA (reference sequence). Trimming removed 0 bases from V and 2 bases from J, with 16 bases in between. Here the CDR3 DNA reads TGCAGTGCTAGAGAATCAAGCGGGCTTATTCAAGAGACCCAGTACTTC. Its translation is CSARESSGLIQETQYF.

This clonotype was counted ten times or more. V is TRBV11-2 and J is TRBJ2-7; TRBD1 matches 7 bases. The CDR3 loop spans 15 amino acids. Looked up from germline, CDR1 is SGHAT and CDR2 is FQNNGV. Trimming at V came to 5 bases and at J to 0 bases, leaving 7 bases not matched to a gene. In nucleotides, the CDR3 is TGTGCCAGCAGCCGCGACCGGGACAGCTCCTACGAGCAGTACTTC. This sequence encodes CASSRDRDSSYEQYF.

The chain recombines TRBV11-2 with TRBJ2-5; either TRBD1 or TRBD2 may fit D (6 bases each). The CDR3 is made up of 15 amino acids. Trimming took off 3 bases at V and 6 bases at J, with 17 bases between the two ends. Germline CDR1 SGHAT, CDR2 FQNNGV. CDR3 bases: TGTGCCAGCAGCTTCAATGGTGGGGGGCGGCAGACCCAGTACTTC. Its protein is CASSFNGGGRQTQYF.

The CDR3 DNA reads TGCGCCAGCAGGGAACAGCCATCCTACGAGCAGTACTTC. This encodes CASREQPSYEQYF. The rearrangement links TRBV5-1 to TRBJ2-7; unclear D gene. The CDR3 has 13 amino acids. Germline assignment: CDR1 SGHRS and CDR2 YFSETQ. V lost 5 bases and J 1 base, leaving 10 bases between the germline ends. The entire variable domain, with the rest obtained from reference TRBV5-1 and TRBJ2-7, is as follows: KAGVTQTPRYLIKTRGQQVTLSCSPISGHRSVSWYQQTPGQGLQFLFEYFSETQRNKGNFPGRFSGRQFSNSRSEMNVSTLELGDSALYLCASREQPSYEQYFGPGTRLTVT.

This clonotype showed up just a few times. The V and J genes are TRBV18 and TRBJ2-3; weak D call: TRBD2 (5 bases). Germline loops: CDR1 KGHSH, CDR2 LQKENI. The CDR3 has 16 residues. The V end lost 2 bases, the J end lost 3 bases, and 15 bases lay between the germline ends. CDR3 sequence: CASSPNLARSTDTQYF. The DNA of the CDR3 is TGTGCCAGCTCACCAAATTTAGCGAGGAGTACAGATACGCAGTATTTT.

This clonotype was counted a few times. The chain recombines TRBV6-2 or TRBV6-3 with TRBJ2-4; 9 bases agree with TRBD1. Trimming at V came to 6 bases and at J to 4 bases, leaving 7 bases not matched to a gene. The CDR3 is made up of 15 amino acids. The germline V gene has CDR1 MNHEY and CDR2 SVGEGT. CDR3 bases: TGTGCCAGCAGCCTACAGGGACAGGGTAAAAACATTCAGTACTTC. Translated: CASSLQGQGKNIQYF.

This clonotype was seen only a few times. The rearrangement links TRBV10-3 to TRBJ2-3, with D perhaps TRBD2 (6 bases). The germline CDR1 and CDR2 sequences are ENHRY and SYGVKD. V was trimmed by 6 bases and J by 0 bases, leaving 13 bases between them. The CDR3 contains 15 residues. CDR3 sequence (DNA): TGTGCCATCAGCACCGGGACTTTTAGCACAGATACGCAGTATTTT. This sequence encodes CAISTGTFSTDTQYF.